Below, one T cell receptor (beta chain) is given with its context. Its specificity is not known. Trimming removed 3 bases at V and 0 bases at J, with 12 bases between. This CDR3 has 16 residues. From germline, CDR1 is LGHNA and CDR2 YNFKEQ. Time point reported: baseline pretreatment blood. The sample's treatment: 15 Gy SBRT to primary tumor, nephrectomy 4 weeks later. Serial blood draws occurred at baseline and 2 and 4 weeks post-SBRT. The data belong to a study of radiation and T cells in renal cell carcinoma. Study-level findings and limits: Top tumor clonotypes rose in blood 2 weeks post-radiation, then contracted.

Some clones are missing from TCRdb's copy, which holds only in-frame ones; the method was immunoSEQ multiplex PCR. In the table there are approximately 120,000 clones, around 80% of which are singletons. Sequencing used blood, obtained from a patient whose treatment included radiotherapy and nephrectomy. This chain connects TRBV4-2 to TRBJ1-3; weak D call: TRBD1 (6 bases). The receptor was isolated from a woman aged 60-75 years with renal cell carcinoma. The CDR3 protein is CASSHPEGVSGNTIYF. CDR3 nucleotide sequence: TGTGCCAGCAGCCACCCCGAGGGGGTCTCTGGAAACACCATATATTTT.